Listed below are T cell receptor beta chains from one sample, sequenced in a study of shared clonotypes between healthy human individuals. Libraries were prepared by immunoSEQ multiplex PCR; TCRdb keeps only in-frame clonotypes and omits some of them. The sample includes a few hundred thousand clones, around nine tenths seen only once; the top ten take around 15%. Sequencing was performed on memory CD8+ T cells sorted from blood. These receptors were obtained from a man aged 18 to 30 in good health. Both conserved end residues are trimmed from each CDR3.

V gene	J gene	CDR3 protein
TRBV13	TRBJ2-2	ASSSGIMSEGLDTGELF
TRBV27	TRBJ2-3	ASSSLPSTDTQY
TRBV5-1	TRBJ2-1	ASSDNSITNEQF
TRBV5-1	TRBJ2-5	ASSLAPGLAGSETQY
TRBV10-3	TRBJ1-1	AISELQTGVDEAF
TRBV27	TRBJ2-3	ASSSQGWVTDTQY
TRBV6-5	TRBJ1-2	ASSYGLAPYT
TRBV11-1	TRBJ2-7	ASSLATSGGFSYEQY
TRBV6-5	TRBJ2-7	ASSYGADYEQY
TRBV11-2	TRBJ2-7	ASSFQYYEQY
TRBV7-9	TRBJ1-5	ASSLGQDNQPQH
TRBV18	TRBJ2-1	ASSPLLAGGTHEQF
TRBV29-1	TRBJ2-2	SPFKLSGRYTGELF
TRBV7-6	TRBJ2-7	ASSPGVAYEQY
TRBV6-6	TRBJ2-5	ASTLTGSGTQY
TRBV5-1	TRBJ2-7	ASSTLPGSEQY